The 14 T cell receptor beta chains below all came from one sample that was sequenced in a study of regulatory T cells in long-lasting Graves disease. Specified time point: persistent/refractory GD, antithyroid drugs over 5 years with positive TRAb. PBMC-extracted RNA yielded the TCR library. In building TCR beta libraries, iRepertoire HTBI primers were used together with Arm-PCR of CDR3 regions. TCRdb analysed the multiplex PCR reads with MiXCR anew, one entry per CDR3 protein. Of 650,000 to 850,000 distinct CDR3 sequences detected, around 32% appear once; the ten largest clones hold about two fifths. This specimen was peripheral blood mononuclear cells (PBMCs), taken when the disease was refractory, from a patient treated with antithyroid drugs. These receptors all come from a female donor with Graves disease.

The chain is built from TRBV28 and TRBJ2-3; D ambiguous. CDR1 is MDHEN, CDR2 SYDVKM, per germline. Trimming cost V 6 bases and J 1 base, with 11 bases left between them. The CDR3 length is 14 residues. The chain's CDR3 is CASRHIWGTDTQYF. CDR3 bases: TGTGCCAGCAGACATATATGGGGCACAGATACGCAGTATTTT.

This clonotype was counted only a few times. The chain uses TRBV27 and TRBJ2-5; D might be TRBD1 (6 bases). This CDR3 has 14 residues. CDR1 and CDR2 from the germline V gene are MNHEY and SMNVEV (reference sequence). The V end was cut by 3 bases, the J end by 5 bases, with 13 bases between. As DNA, the CDR3 is TGTGCCAGCAGTTTGATAGCAACAGGGGAGACCCAGTACTTC. This codes for CASSLIATGETQYF.

The CDR3 is CASSQAGRTSGIQTQYF. CDR3 nucleotides: TGCGCCAGCAGCCAAGCAGGCAGGACTAGCGGGATTCAGACCCAGTACTTC. V is TRBV4-1 and J is TRBJ2-5; TRBD2 aligns across 12 bases. Trimming removed 1 base from V and 6 bases from J; junction bases left unmatched: 9. The CDR3 consists of 17 residues. The germline V gene has CDR1 MGHRA and CDR2 YSYEKL.

The table lists this clonotype with a few counts. The V call is TRBV30, the J call TRBJ1-2, with D tentatively TRBD1 (6 bases). Trimming took 3 bases from V and 4 from J, leaving 12 bases between them. CDR3 length equals 13 residues. Germline assignment: CDR1 GTSNPN and CDR2 SVGIG (reference sequence). This CDR3 is CAWRETGSYGYTF. The CDR3 DNA reads TGTGCCTGGAGGGAGACAGGCTCCTATGGCTACACCTTC.

The V and J genes are TRBV29-1 and TRBJ2-7, with a possible D match to TRBD1 (6 bases). Trimming left V 4 bases short and J 4 bases short, with 26 bases between. The CDR3 loop spans 17 amino acids. CDR1 is SQVTM, CDR2 ANQGSEA, per germline. The DNA of the CDR3 is TGCAGCGTTGGTTTTCTTACAGGGACGTTAACCCCTTACGAGCAGTACTTC. It encodes CSVGFLTGTLTPYEQYF.

This clonotype was seen at least ten times. This chain links TRBV25-1 with TRBJ1-1; TRBD1 agrees at 7 bases. This CDR3 region has 15 residues. The germline V gene encodes CDR1 MGHDK and CDR2 SYGVNS. Unmatched junction bases numbered 10, after V lost 6 bases and J lost 3 bases. CDR3 sequence reads: CASSQWRGRHTEAFF. CDR3 DNA: TGTGCCAGCAGCCAGTGGAGGGGGCGGCACACTGAAGCTTTCTTT.

J is TRBJ1-2 and V is TRBV27, with 7 bases aligning to TRBD1. CDR1 is MNHEY and CDR2 is SMNVEV in the germline V gene (reference sequence). Germline trimming cut 4 bases from V and 0 bases from J; bases unmatched to any gene: 11. The CDR3 runs 17 residues. The CDR3 DNA follows: TGTGCCAGCAGTTCCTCGGTGGGGGGACAGTCTAACTATGGCTACACCTTC. This codes for CASSSSVGGQSNYGYTF.

This clonotype was found a few times. The chain joins TRBV12-3 or TRBV12-4 to TRBJ1-3; D may be TRBD1 (6 bases). The V end was cut by 1 base, the J end by 4 bases, with 14 bases between. This CDR3 has 16 amino acids. DNA for the CDR3: TGTGCCAGCAGTTTAGATGGGGGGGCAAGAGGAAACACCATATATTTT. It codes for CASSLDGGARGNTIYF.

This clonotype was counted ten times or more. This sequence joins TRBV28 and TRBJ1-1, with no clear D. CDR1 is MDHEN, CDR2 SYDVKM, per germline. V gave up 6 bases and J gave up 4 bases, with 15 bases separating them. This CDR3 is 14 amino acids long. The chain's CDR3 is CASRQPGDGTEAFF. The CDR3 DNA reads TGTGCCAGCAGACAACCGGGAGACGGCACTGAAGCTTTCTTT.

There are a few counts of this clonotype. This chain uses TRBV11-2 with TRBJ2-3, with D maybe TRBD1 (5 bases). Germline V gene sequence: CDR1 SGHAT, CDR2 FQNNGV. The CDR3 spans 12 residues. V dropped 2 bases and J dropped 14 bases, with 14 bases sitting between them. For the CDR3, the DNA is TGTGCCAGCAGCTTATCCCGGACAACCCTGTATTTT. It translates to CASSLSRTTLYF.

The genes are TRBV12-3 or TRBV12-4 and TRBJ2-1; D tentatively fits TRBD1 or TRBD2 (5 bases each). The CDR3 is 12 residues long. Trimming took 3 bases from V and 9 from J, leaving 9 bases between them. The CDR3 region has the DNA TGTGCCAGCAGTTTCCTGAGGGGTGAGCAGTTCTTC. This sequence encodes CASSFLRGEQFF.

This clonotype was counted between two and nine times. V and J are TRBV30 and TRBJ1-2; D may be TRBD1 (5 bases). This CDR3 has 14 residues. V was trimmed by 0 bases and J by 8 bases, leaving 16 bases between them. Germline V gene sequence: CDR1 GTSNPN, CDR2 SVGIG (reference sequence). In nucleotides, the CDR3 is TGTGCCTGGAGTGTACGATCGGGGACGCCCGGCTACACCTTC. Translation gives CAWSVRSGTPGYTF.

The chain joins TRBV6-1 to TRBJ1-1, with D uncertain. The ends were cut back, 6 bases at V and 6 bases at J, with 8 bases in the middle. The CDR3 runs 11 residues. Germline lookup yields CDR1 MNHNS and CDR2 SASEGT. CDR3 loop: CASRTRAEAFF. The CDR3, as DNA: TGTGCCAGCAGAACCCGGGCTGAAGCTTTCTTT.

The chain employs TRBV30 and TRBJ1-2; D is unresolved. The CDR3 contains 11 residues. The V gene's germline CDR1 is GTSNPN and CDR2 SVGIG (reference sequence). Trimming shortened V by 1 base and J by 9 bases, and 9 bases separated the two germline ends. The DNA for the CDR3 is TGTGCCTGGAGTGAAGGGATCCGCTACACCTTC. This sequence encodes CAWSEGIRYTF.